Detailed here is one TCR beta chain. The assay was immunoSEQ multiplex PCR, and TCRdb's table has in-frame clones only and misses some. The repertoire holds 75,000 to 95,000 clones, with 75% to 95% as singletons. CDR3 length equals 17 residues. With V trimmed by 6 bases and J by 5 bases, 8 bases remained unmatched. The germline V gene has CDR1 MDHEN and CDR2 SYDVKM. Stated time point: peripheral blood 6 weeks after treatment start. This sample was included in a study of PD-L1 blockade in urothelial cancer. The receptor's source is a woman aged 80 or over with urothelial cancer. Sequences were derived from PBMCs, sampled around atezolizumab (anti-PD-L1) treatment. V and J are TRBV28 and TRBJ2-1; TRBD2 agrees at 15 bases. The CDR3 coding sequence is TGTGCCAGCAGATACTCGGGACTAGCGGGGGGTGACAATGAGCAGTTCTTC. Protein product: CASRYSGLAGGDNEQFF. Full variable domain (outside the CDR3, taken from reference TRBV28 and TRBJ2-1): DVKVTQSSRYLVKRTGEKVFLECVQDMDHENMFWYRQDPGLGLRLIYFSYDVKMKEKGDIPEGYSVSREKKERFSLILESASTNQTSMYLCASRYSGLAGGDNEQFFGPGTRLTVL.